A selection of T cell receptor beta chains follows, all from one sample in a study of T cells after yellow fever vaccination. Each CDR3 protein is one row after TCRdb ran MiXCR on the 5' RACE reads. The sample holds 90,000 to 150,000 distinct CDR3 sequences, roughly 7.2% seen once. Source: CD4+ T cells sorted from PBMCs, taken around 45 days after the first yellow fever vaccination. The receptors were sampled from a man between 18 and 29 years old who received the YFV17D yellow fever vaccine. Both conserved end residues are part of each CDR3. A D gene is named only where the DNA matches it firmly. The listing skips clone size in some rows; elsewhere it reads once, few, many or a size class.

d_call	clone_size	v_call	j_call	cdr3_aa	cdr3_nt
-	many	TRBV27	TRBJ1-5	CASSLLGQPQHF	TGTGCCAGCAGCTTATTAGGACAGCCCCAGCATTTT
TRBD1	many	TRBV20-1	TRBJ1-3	CSARDWGTGDGNTIYF	TGCAGTGCTAGAGATTGGGGGACAGGGGATGGAAACACCATATATTTT
TRBD1	many	TRBV5-1	TRBJ1-1	CASSLALQGFAFF	TGCGCCAGCAGCTTGGCCCTACAGGGGTTTGCTTTCTTT
-	few	TRBV6-1	TRBJ2-3	CASIESEGADTQYF	TGTGCCAGCATTGAGTCCGAGGGCGCAGATACGCAGTATTTT
-	many	TRBV20-1	TRBJ2-3	CSAKEGTGTDTQYF	TGCAGTGCTAAAGAGGGAACCGGCACAGATACGCAGTATTTT
-	many	TRBV4-1	TRBJ1-5	CASSQGLWPPNQPQHF	TGCGCCAGCAGCCAAGGTCTTTGGCCGCCGAATCAGCCCCAGCATTTT
TRBD1	many	TRBV4-3	TRBJ1-2	CASSQDSYGQGNYGYTF	TGCGCCAGCAGCCAAGATAGTTACGGACAGGGGAACTATGGCTACACCTTC
-	many	TRBV7-9	TRBJ2-5	CASSREKGWETQYF	TGTGCCAGCAGCAGAGAAAAGGGGTGGGAGACCCAGTACTTC
-	many	TRBV12-3/TRBV12-4	TRBJ1-1	CASSFSGGYYTEAFF	TGTGCCAGCAGTTTTTCTGGAGGCTATTACACTGAAGCTTTCTTT
TRBD1	many	TRBV27	TRBJ1-6	CASSVTGWDSPLHF	TGTGCCAGCAGTGTGACAGGGTGGGATTCACCCCTCCACTTT
-	-	TRBV12-3/TRBV12-4	TRBJ2-2	CASSLPRPRAGELFF	TGTGCCAGCAGTTTACCGCGACCGAGGGCCGGGGAGCTGTTTTTT
TRBD2	-	TRBV7-3	TRBJ2-1	CASSLTAQAGNEQFF	TGTGCCAGCAGCTTAACAGCTCAAGCGGGGAATGAGCAGTTCTTC
TRBD1	many	TRBV4-3	TRBJ2-6	CASSPWGTGHQSSGANVLTF	TGCGCCAGCAGCCCTTGGGGGACAGGACATCAAAGCTCTGGGGCCAACGTCCTGACTTTC
TRBD2	many	TRBV18	TRBJ2-3	CASSPPRSRGSTTDTQYF	TGTGCCAGCTCACCACCGCGGTCGCGGGGGTCGACCACAGATACGCAGTATTTT
-	many	TRBV27	TRBJ2-1	CASRSNNEQFF	TGTGCCAGCAGGTCGAACAATGAGCAGTTCTTC
TRBD2	-	TRBV2	TRBJ2-3	CASSYTSGSTDTQYF	TGTGCCAGCAGCTACACTAGCGGGTCCACAGATACGCAGTATTTT
TRBD1	many	TRBV4-3	TRBJ2-2	CASSQGDRGHGDTGELFF	TGCGCCAGCAGCCAAGGCGACAGGGGGCATGGGGACACCGGGGAGCTGTTTTTT
-	many	TRBV5-4	TRBJ2-5	CASSLEQRQETQYF	TGTGCCAGCAGCTTGGAACAGCGACAAGAGACCCAGTACTTC
TRBD2	many	TRBV4-3	TRBJ2-1	CASSARLADNEQFF	TGCGCCAGCAGCGCCCGACTAGCGGACAATGAGCAGTTCTTC
-	many	TRBV14	TRBJ2-2	CASSLRFDSIDTGELFF	TGTGCCAGCAGCCTAAGATTTGACAGTATCGACACCGGGGAGCTGTTTTTT
-	many	TRBV7-2	TRBJ1-5	CASSLTVFLEPQHF	TGTGCCAGCAGCTTAACAGTATTCCTGGAGCCCCAGCATTTT
TRBD1	many	TRBV5-1	TRBJ2-5	CASSLRDRGRETQYF	TGCGCCAGCAGCTTGAGAGACAGGGGGCGAGAGACCCAGTACTTC
TRBD1	few	TRBV29-1	TRBJ1-2	CSASDRGGYGYTF	TGCAGCGCCTCGGACAGGGGAGGCTATGGCTACACCTTC
TRBD2	many	TRBV2	TRBJ2-1	CTWGLAGSDRFF	TGTACCTGGGGGCTAGCGGGGTCTGATCGGTTCTTC
-	many	TRBV9	TRBJ2-3	CASSPSPQFGDTQYF	TGTGCCAGCAGCCCAAGCCCTCAGTTTGGAGATACGCAGTATTTT
-	-	TRBV4-3	TRBJ2-7	CASSQDLLTVYEQYF	TGCGCCAGCAGCCAAGATCTACTCACGGTCTACGAGCAGTACTTC
TRBD1	many	TRBV6-4	TRBJ1-6	CASSHGTDSLGLEGSPLHF	TGTGCCAGCAGTCACGGGACAGACTCCCTAGGACTGGAAGGCTCACCCCTCCACTTT
-	many	TRBV27	TRBJ2-7	CASSSRGGYYEQYF	TGTGCCAGCAGTTCTCGTGGGGGCTATTACGAGCAGTACTTC
TRBD1	few	TRBV19	TRBJ2-1	CASSPRTATGVYNEQFF	TGTGCCAGTAGTCCTCGGACTGCTACAGGGGTTTACAATGAGCAGTTCTTC
-	many	TRBV24-1	TRBJ2-7	CAIRDPQGCPTEQYF	TGTGCCATCAGGGATCCACAGGGATGCCCTACCGAGCAGTACTTC
-	-	TRBV20-1	TRBJ2-2	CSARDRRGASGELFF	TGCAGTGCTAGAGATCGAAGGGGGGCCTCCGGGGAGCTGTTTTTT
-	-	TRBV5-4	TRBJ2-3	CASSSFAGTDTQYF	TGTGCCAGCAGCTCATTTGCGGGGACAGATACGCAGTATTTT
-	many	TRBV5-1	TRBJ1-3	CASSRDRSGNTIYF	TGCGCCAGCAGCCGGGATCGGTCTGGAAACACCATATATTTT
-	-	TRBV7-2	TRBJ1-5	CASSWADQPQHF	TGTGCCAGCAGCTGGGCCGATCAGCCCCAGCATTTT